This T cell receptor (beta chain) was captured by sequencing in a study of blood T cell repertoires in COVID-19. Germline V gives CDR1 GTSNPN, CDR2 SVGIG (reference sequence). CDR3 size: 13 residues. V lost 0 bases to trimming and J lost 1 base, with 6 bases between them. In the authors' workflow: Researchers report that nucleated cell counts were estimated from reference gene primer amplification. The data were produced by immunoSEQ multiplex PCR, yet TCRdb's version contains in-frame clones alone and is incomplete. Clone size and V and J calls were adopted from that table, with D and trimming inferred from the DNA. In the table there are fewer than 120,000 clones, 75% to 85% of which are singletons.

This TCR was sampled from a woman aged 55-70 years with acute or convalescent COVID-19. This chain joins TRBV30 and TRBJ1-2; D is ambiguous. Input material: peripheral blood. The CDR3 protein is CAWSVQLNYGYTF. In DNA, the CDR3 is TGTGCCTGGAGTGTACAGCTTAACTATGGCTACACCTTC.